One and the same sample provided the 25 T cell receptor beta chains below, sequenced in a study of Ad26.COV2.S vaccination and SARS-CoV-2 variants. This sample's treatment: 15 to 20 received Ad26.COV2.S at low or high dose, single or two shots; 5 received placebo; per-sample allocation not given. Day 63 following the first vaccine or placebo injection was when the samples were taken. Only in-frame clones appear in the TCRdb table, and some are missing; sequencing was by immunoSEQ multiplex PCR. Altogether about 410,000 clones are present, about 90% being singletons, with the ten largest covering around 1.7%. The material was peripheral blood, obtained in a trial of Ad26.COV2.S vaccine versus placebo. These receptors all come from a person between 18 and 60 years old who received the Ad26.COV2.S COVID-19 vaccine or a placebo.

J is TRBJ1-3 and V is TRBV6-5; D is undetermined. The CDR3 totals 13 residues. Germline V gene data show CDR1 as MNHEY and CDR2 as SVGAGI. Trimming shortened V by 6 bases and J by 6 bases, and 12 bases separated the two germline ends. CDR3 nucleotide sequence: TGTGCCAGCAGGGCAAGGGTACAAAACACCATATATTTT. Encoded protein: CASRARVQNTIYF.

The CDR3 loop reads CASSYRDRRAGGTTDTQYF. As DNA, the CDR3 is TGCGCCAGCAGCTACCGTGACCGGAGGGCGGGGGGCACCACAGATACGCAGTATTTT. This sequence joins TRBV5-1 and TRBJ2-3; 8 bases fit TRBD2. This CDR3 contains 19 residues. V dropped 3 bases and J dropped 2; count of bases not matched to a gene: 17. The germline gives CDR1 SGHRS, CDR2 YFSETQ. The full variable domain, rest sourced from reference TRBV5-1 and TRBJ2-3, is KAGVTQTPRYLIKTRGQQVTLSCSPISGHRSVSWYQQTPGQGLQFLFEYFSETQRNKGNFPGRFSGRQFSNSRSEMNVSTLELGDSALYLCASSYRDRRAGGTTDTQYFGPGTRLTVL.

The V call is TRBV6-2 or TRBV6-3, the J call TRBJ1-1; 7 bases are shared with TRBD1. In germline, CDR1 is MNHEY, CDR2 SVGEGT. With 6 bases clipped from V and 0 bases from J, the junction kept 16 bases outside the gene matches. The length of the CDR3 is 18 residues. The CDR3 DNA reads TGTGCCAGCAGCCTCCGCCTTGGGACAGTAGAGATGAACACTGAAGCTTTCTTT. It specifies CASSLRLGTVEMNTEAFF.

Here the CDR3 reads CASSPSGNSNQPQHF. Here the CDR3 DNA reads TGTGCCAGCAGTCCCTCCGGGAATAGCAATCAGCCCCAGCATTTT. The chain is built from TRBV6-4 and TRBJ1-5; D is undetermined. The CDR3 consists of 15 residues. The germline V gene encodes CDR1 MRHNA and CDR2 SNTAGT. The V and J ends lost 5 bases and 0 bases respectively, with 11 bases between them.

This chain connects TRBV19 to TRBJ1-2; D not certain. V gave up 3 bases and J gave up 5 bases, with 7 bases separating them. The CDR3 runs 12 residues. CDR1 LNHDA and CDR2 SQIVND come from the germline V gene (reference sequence). The chain's CDR3 is CASSIMGYGYTF. The CDR3 DNA sequence: TGTGCCAGTAGTATTATGGGATATGGCTACACCTTC.

This chain joins TRBV11-2 and TRBJ2-1, with D tentatively TRBD1 or TRBD2 (5 bases each). Germline CDR1 SGHAT, CDR2 FQNNGV. The V and J ends lost 5 bases and 4 bases respectively, with 18 bases between them. This CDR3 has 16 amino acids. The CDR3 DNA reads TGTGCCAGCAGCCGCGCCGCCGCGAGGGGTTACAATGAGCAGTTCTTC. Amino acids: CASSRAAARGYNEQFF. The variable domain in full, with the rest retrieved from reference TRBV11-2 and TRBJ2-1, is EAGVAQSPRYKIIEKRQSVAFWCNPISGHATLYWYQQILGQGPKLLIQFQNNGVVDDSQLPKDRFSAERLKGVDSTLKIQPAKLEDSAVYLCASSRAAARGYNEQFFGPGTRLTVL.

This clone was seen just once. This chain uses TRBV28 with TRBJ2-7, with TRBD2 identical over 8 bases. The CDR3 extends over 14 amino acids. The germline V gene encodes CDR1 MDHEN and CDR2 SYDVKM. V lost 3 bases and J lost 4; bases outside the gene matches: 5. The CDR3 bases are TGTGCCAGCAGTTTTTCGCTAGCGGGTTACGAGCAGTACTTC. It codes for CASSFSLAGYEQYF.

The chain has TRBV19 and TRBJ1-4, with TRBD1 identical over 7 bases. The CDR3 sequence is 16 residues long. Germline trimming cut 6 bases from V and 0 bases from J; bases unmatched to any gene: 7. Germline CDR1 reads LNHDA; CDR2 reads SQIVND (reference sequence). CDR3 loop: CASSLNQGATNEKLFF. The CDR3 DNA follows: TGTGCCAGTAGCCTCAACCAGGGGGCAACTAATGAAAAACTGTTTTTT.

J is TRBJ1-1 and V is TRBV7-9; 8 nucleotides align to TRBD1. V lost 5 bases and J lost 1; bases outside the gene matches: 6. The germline CDR1 and CDR2 sequences are SEHNR and FQNEAQ (reference sequence). This CDR3 comprises 15 residues. CDR3 protein: CASSAVTGENTEAFF. For the CDR3, the DNA is TGTGCCAGCAGCGCGGTGACAGGGGAGAACACTGAAGCTTTCTTT.

V is TRBV28 and J is TRBJ1-2; the match to TRBD1 covers 8 bases. The CDR3 spans 16 residues. With V trimmed by 3 bases and J by 4 bases, 10 bases remained unmatched. The V gene's germline CDR1 is MDHEN and CDR2 SYDVKM. In DNA, the CDR3 is TGTGCCAGCAGTTTGAGGGACGCGACAGGGGTCTATGGCTACACCTTC. Translation: CASSLRDATGVYGYTF.

This chain uses TRBV4-3 with TRBJ1-5; D is unresolved. Between the trimmed V and J ends, which lost 3 bases and 0 bases, there was a span of 9 bases. The CDR3 sequence is 15 residues long. CDR1 and CDR2 (germline): LGHNA, YSLEER. CDR3 loop: CASSQGVGSNQPQHF. The CDR3 DNA reads as TGCGCCAGCAGCCAGGGTGTTGGTAGCAATCAGCCCCAGCATTTT.

This clone was detected a few times. V gene TRBV6-4 combines with J gene TRBJ2-3, with D perhaps matching TRBD1 or TRBD2 (6 bases each). The CDR3 spans 16 residues. Germline V CDR1 and CDR2: MRHNA, SNTAGT. The V and J ends lost 6 bases and 2 bases respectively, with 18 bases between them. For the CDR3, the DNA is TGTGCCAGCAGCCCGCGAGAAACGGGGGCCACAGATACGCAGTATTTT. Residues: CASSPRETGATDTQYF.

Points on this clone: This specimen includes other DNA sequences encoding the same CDR3. The V and J genes are TRBV5-1 and TRBJ1-4; D remains unclear. The germline V gene encodes CDR1 SGHRS and CDR2 YFSETQ. Trimming cost V 2 bases and J 0 bases, with 5 bases left between them. The CDR3 runs to 14 residues. CDR3 in amino acids: CASSLTATNEKLFF. The CDR3 DNA sequence: TGCGCCAGCAGCTTAACAGCAACTAATGAAAAACTGTTTTTT. Variable domain in full (rest from reference TRBV5-1 and TRBJ1-4): KAGVTQTPRYLIKTRGQQVTLSCSPISGHRSVSWYQQTPGQGLQFLFEYFSETQRNKGNFPGRFSGRQFSNSRSEMNVSTLELGDSALYLCASSLTATNEKLFFGSGTQLSVL.

The chain carries TRBV28 and TRBJ1-5; 11 bases map to TRBD1. Germline V gene lookup returns CDR1 MDHEN and CDR2 SYDVKM. Losses at the gene ends were 4 bases for V and 6 bases for J; bases not matched to a gene: 5. There are 15 residues in the CDR3. CDR3: CASSYRDRGIQPQHF. In DNA, the CDR3 is TGTGCCAGCAGTTACCGGGACAGGGGGATTCAGCCCCAGCATTTT.

This clone has a handful of counts. The chain carries TRBV4-2 and TRBJ1-1, with D unclear. This CDR3 has 15 residues. The V gene's germline CDR1 is LGHNA and CDR2 YNFKEQ. V lost 2 bases and J lost 0, with 10 bases in between. The CDR3 loop is CASSQKTGMNTEAFF. The CDR3 DNA reads as TGTGCCAGCAGCCAAAAGACGGGCATGAACACTGAAGCTTTCTTT.

V gene TRBV7-9 combines with J gene TRBJ2-5; perhaps TRBD2 as D (6 bases). Germline V gene data show CDR1 as SEHNR and CDR2 as FQNEAQ (reference sequence). This CDR3 has 15 residues. V was clipped by 1 base and J by 2 bases, with 11 bases between them. This chain's CDR3 is CASSLGEGRQETQYF. CDR3 DNA: TGTGCCAGCAGCTTAGGAGAGGGGAGGCAAGAGACCCAGTACTTC.

This rearrangement joins TRBV9 to TRBJ2-1, with 8 bases matching TRBD2. Germline CDR1 reads SGDLS; CDR2 reads YYNGEE. Germline trimming cut 0 bases from V and 5 bases from J; bases unmatched to any gene: 4. CDR3 size: 15 residues. The CDR3, as DNA: TGTGCCAGCAGCGTAGGTAGGCGGGGGGACAATGAGCAGTTCTTC. Protein product: CASSVGRRGDNEQFF. The full variable domain, with the rest looked up from reference TRBV9 and TRBJ2-1, is DSGVTQTPKHLITATGQRVTLRCSPRSGDLSVYWYQQSLDQGLQFLIQYYNGEERAKGNILERFSAQQFPDLHSELNLSSLELGDSALYFCASSVGRRGDNEQFFGPGTRLTVL.

This clone was observed a few times. The rearrangement uses TRBV5-5 and TRBJ2-1, with no clear D. V dropped 3 bases and J dropped 0 bases, with 13 bases sitting between them. CDR1 SGHKS and CDR2 YYEKEE come from the germline V gene (reference sequence). There are 16 residues in the CDR3. CDR3: CASSSPSATSYNEQFF. The CDR3 region has the DNA TGTGCCAGCAGCTCCCCCAGTGCGACCTCCTACAATGAGCAGTTCTTC.

In its sample, this clone was seen a few times. The chain has TRBV7-2 and TRBJ1-3; D might be TRBD1 (5 bases). Trimming shortened V by 5 bases and J by 7 bases, and 12 bases separated the two germline ends. Germline V gene lookup returns CDR1 SGHTA and CDR2 FQGNSA. The length of the CDR3 is 13 residues. The CDR3 loop is CASSEGPMNTIYF. For the CDR3, the DNA is TGTGCCAGCAGCGAGGGACCGATGAACACCATATATTTT.

The V call is TRBV9, the J call TRBJ2-7; TRBD1 matches 9 bases. The germline CDR1 and CDR2 sequences are SGDLS and YYNGEE. The CDR3 sequence is 16 residues long. The V and J ends lost 4 bases and 4 bases, in that order; junction bases with no gene match: 12. CDR3 DNA sequence: TGTGCCAGCAGCTCAGAGCCCGGGACAGGGTTATACGAGCAGTACTTC. Translated, it gives CASSSEPGTGLYEQYF.

The rearrangement uses TRBV7-2 and TRBJ2-4; D is possibly TRBD2 (6 bases). The V gene's germline CDR1 is SGHTA and CDR2 FQGNSA. The ends were cut back, 0 bases at V and 7 bases at J, with 19 bases in the middle. This CDR3 region has 17 residues. In DNA, the CDR3 is TGTGCCAGCAGCTTAGCGTTCCTAGCAATGGAGGGGAACATTCAGTACTTC. Translating gives CASSLAFLAMEGNIQYF.

The chain recombines TRBV9 with TRBJ1-2, with a tentative D call TRBD1 (5 bases). CDR3 size: 19 residues. Per germline, CDR1 SGDLS and CDR2 YYNGEE. V was cut by 4 bases and J by 0 bases, with 25 bases left in between. CDR3 residues: CASSLHSGQGAGSNYGYTF. The CDR3 coding sequence is TGTGCCAGCAGCCTCCACTCGGGGCAGGGCGCCGGCTCTAACTATGGCTACACCTTC.

The chain uses TRBV19 and TRBJ2-1, with unresolved D. The V gene's germline CDR1 is LNHDA and CDR2 SQIVND (reference sequence). The CDR3 contains 11 residues. With 9 bases removed from V and 9 bases from J, the gap between germline ends came to 12 bases. CDR3 DNA sequence: TGTGCCAGCTCCCTGCTGGCTGAGCAGTTCTTC. The encoded protein is CASSLLAEQFF.

This clone was seen once. The chain recombines TRBV6-2 or TRBV6-3 with TRBJ2-1; TRBD2 aligns across 7 bases. Trimming at V came to 3 bases and at J to 4 bases, leaving 9 bases not matched to a gene. This CDR3 spans 16 amino acids. Germline V lookup: CDR1 MNHEY, CDR2 SVGEGT. The CDR3 region is CASSYGGGGFYNEQFF. The CDR3 DNA reads TGTGCCAGCAGTTATGGTGGCGGGGGTTTTTACAATGAGCAGTTCTTC.

Written as DNA, the CDR3 is TGTGCCAGCATGGTGACAGGGGGCTATAGCAATCAGCCCCAGCATTTT. It encodes CASMVTGGYSNQPQHF. The rearrangement uses TRBV27 and TRBJ1-5, with 10 bases fitting TRBD1. Germline lookup yields CDR1 MNHEY and CDR2 SMNVEV (reference sequence). The CDR3 has 16 residues. J gave up 0 bases and V 7 bases, and 6 bases lay outside the gene matches.